Each of the 9 T cell receptor beta chains below was sequenced from the same sample in a study of shared clonotypes between healthy human individuals. Method: immunoSEQ multiplex PCR; TCRdb's copy keeps in-frame clones and lacks some. The sample shows more than 2 million clones, around 95% of them seen only once. Sequencing input: naive CD4+ T cells sorted from blood. Subset defined: CD45RA+ positively selected. The receptors here all came from a young man in good health.

This clone was detected once. This rearrangement joins TRBV10-3 to TRBJ2-1; TRBD1 matches 7 bases. Germline V gives CDR1 ENHRY, CDR2 SYGVKD. V lost 4 bases to trimming and J lost 4 bases; unmatched junction nucleotides: 16. This CDR3 has 18 amino acids. The CDR3 sequence: CAISGTGQISTGYNEQFF. As DNA, the CDR3 is TGTGCCATCAGTGGAACGGGACAGATTTCCACGGGGTACAATGAGCAGTTCTTC.

V gene TRBV25-1 combines with J gene TRBJ2-1; D unclear. CDR1 MGHDK and CDR2 SYGVNS come from the germline V gene. The CDR3 is 13 residues long. V was pared by 3 bases and J by 12 bases, with 15 bases between. The CDR3 DNA sequence: TGTGCCAGCAGTGATCTCGTCGTGGGATTGCAGTTCTTC. Protein product: CASSDLVVGLQFF.

The chain uses TRBV7-3 and TRBJ2-3; perhaps D is TRBD1 or TRBD2 (5 bases each). Trimming cost V 5 bases and J 4 bases, with 22 bases left between them. The CDR3 runs 17 residues. Germline V gene data show CDR1 as SGHTA and CDR2 as FQGTGA. The DNA of the CDR3 is TGTGCCAGCAGCCGCTACCCCGGGACCCGGTTGGCAGATACGCAGTATTTT. Amino acids: CASSRYPGTRLADTQYF.

The gene calls are TRBV6-1 and TRBJ2-3; TRBD1 might be the D (7 bases). The CDR3 consists of 15 residues. The V gene lost 4 bases and the J gene lost 0 bases, with 11 bases spanning the gap. From germline, CDR1 is MNHNS and CDR2 SASEGT. The CDR3 spells CASSVRGASTDTQYF. The CDR3 DNA is TGTGCCAGCAGTGTCAGGGGGGCTAGCACAGATACGCAGTATTTT.

V is TRBV6-1 and J is TRBJ1-4; no clear D. This CDR3 region has 12 residues. The V end was cut by 3 bases, the J end by 7 bases, with 6 bases between. CDR1 and CDR2 from the germline V gene are MNHNS and SASEGT. The CDR3 sequence: CASSEGPEKLFF. CDR3 nucleotides: TGTGCCAGCAGTGAGGGTCCTGAAAAACTGTTTTTT.

The V call is TRBV6-6, the J call TRBJ1-1; D may be TRBD1 (6 bases). The ends were cut back, 6 bases at V and 0 bases at J, with 8 bases in the middle. The CDR3 spans 13 residues. Germline CDR1 and CDR2: MNHNY and SVGAGI (reference sequence). The CDR3 spells CASRDSLNTEAFF. In DNA, the CDR3 is TGTGCCAGCAGGGACAGTTTGAACACTGAAGCTTTCTTT.

V and J are TRBV14 and TRBJ2-1, with 8 positions matching TRBD2. J gave up 3 bases and V 2 bases, and 6 bases lay outside the gene matches. CDR1 is SGHDN, CDR2 FVKESK, per germline. The CDR3 has 16 residues. The CDR3 DNA sequence: TGTGCCAGCAGCCAAACGAGCGGGAGTCTCTACAATGAGCAGTTCTTC. This gives the protein CASSQTSGSLYNEQFF.

CDR3 residues: CASSKGTGGEREQYF. The CDR3 DNA reads TGTGCCAGCAGTAAGGGGACAGGGGGAGAACGCGAGCAGTACTTC. The chain employs TRBV6-5 and TRBJ2-7; TRBD1 matches 11 bases. The CDR3 spans 15 residues. The V gene's germline CDR1 is MNHEY and CDR2 SVGAGI. J lost 6 bases, V lost 5 bases, and 9 bases had no gene match.

Of note for this clone: This specimen includes other DNA sequences encoding the same CDR3. The rearrangement uses TRBV10-3 and TRBJ2-7; D possibly corresponds to TRBD2 (6 bases). Trimming took 6 bases from V and 3 from J, leaving 9 bases between them. The CDR3 consists of 12 residues. CDR1 and CDR2 from the germline V gene are ENHRY and SYGVKD. In DNA, the CDR3 is TGTGCCATCAGCGGGACTGGCTACGAGCAGTACTTC. Translating it yields CAISGTGYEQYF.